This TCR beta chain was recovered during a study of cytomegalovirus exposure and HLA in healthy donors. V was pared by 8 bases and J by 3 bases, with 20 bases between. This CDR3 region has 15 residues. Germline loops: CDR1 LNHDA, CDR2 SQIVND (reference sequence). Study outcomes and limitations: There were several of the most significant clusters that appeared linked to common viral pathogens in a later analysis. TRBV6-2, TRBV6-3 and other indistinguishable V segments were excluded. Later analysis revealed greater clonal expansion in HLA-associated TCR beta chains than in equally common others. Earlier analysis yielded a pattern in which most TCR beta V segments were productive about 87% or about 30% of the time.

A word on this clone: As yet, its antigen is unknown.

The PCR contained 60 Vbeta and 13 Jbeta primers. Using immunoSEQ multiplex PCR, the repertoire was profiled, and TCRdb retains in-frame clones only, with some absent. The data contain 110,000 to 150,000 clones, roughly four fifths of them singletons. This TCR came from a woman aged 50 to 60 in good health and CMV-seropositive. Sequenced: PBMCs. The chain couples TRBV19 to TRBJ2-7; D might be TRBD2 (6 bases). The CDR3 is CASANLGGLGYEQYF. CDR3 nucleotide sequence: TGTGCCAGTGCTAATCTTGGGGGACTGGGCTACGAGCAGTACTTC.